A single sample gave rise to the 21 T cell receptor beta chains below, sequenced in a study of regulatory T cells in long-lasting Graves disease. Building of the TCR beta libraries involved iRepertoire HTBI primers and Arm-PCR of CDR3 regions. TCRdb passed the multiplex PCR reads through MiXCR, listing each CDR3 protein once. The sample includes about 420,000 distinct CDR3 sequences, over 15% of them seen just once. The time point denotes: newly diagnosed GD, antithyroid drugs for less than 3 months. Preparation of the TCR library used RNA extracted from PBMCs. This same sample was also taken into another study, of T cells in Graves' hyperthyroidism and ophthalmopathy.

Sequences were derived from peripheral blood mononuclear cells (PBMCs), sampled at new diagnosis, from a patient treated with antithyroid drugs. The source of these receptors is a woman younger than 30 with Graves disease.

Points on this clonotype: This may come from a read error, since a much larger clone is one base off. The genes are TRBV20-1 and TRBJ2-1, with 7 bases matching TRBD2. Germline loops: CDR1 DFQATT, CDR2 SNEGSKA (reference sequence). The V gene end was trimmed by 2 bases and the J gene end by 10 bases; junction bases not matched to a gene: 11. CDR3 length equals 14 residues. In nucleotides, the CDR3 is TGCAGTGCTAGACTCCCGGGGGACTACTACGAGCAGTTCTTC. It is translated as CSARLPGDYYEQFF.

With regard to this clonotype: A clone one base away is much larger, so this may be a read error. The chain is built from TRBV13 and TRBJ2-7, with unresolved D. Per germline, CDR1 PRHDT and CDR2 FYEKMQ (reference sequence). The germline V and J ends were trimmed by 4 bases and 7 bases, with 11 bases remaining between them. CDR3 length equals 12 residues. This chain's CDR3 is CASSSRLIEQYF. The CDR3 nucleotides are TGTGCCAGCAGCTCTCGTTTAATTGAGCAGTACTTC.

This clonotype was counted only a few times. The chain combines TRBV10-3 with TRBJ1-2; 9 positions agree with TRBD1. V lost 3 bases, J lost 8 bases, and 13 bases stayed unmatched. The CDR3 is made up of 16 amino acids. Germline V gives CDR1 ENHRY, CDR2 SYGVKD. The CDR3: CAISERPGTGIGGYTF. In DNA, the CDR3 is TGTGCCATCAGTGAACGTCCCGGGACAGGGATAGGAGGCTACACCTTC.

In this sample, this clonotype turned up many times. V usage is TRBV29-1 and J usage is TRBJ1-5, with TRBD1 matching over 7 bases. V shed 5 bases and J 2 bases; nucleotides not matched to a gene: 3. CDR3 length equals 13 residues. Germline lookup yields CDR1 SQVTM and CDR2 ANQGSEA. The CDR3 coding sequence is TGCAGCGTTCAGGGGGATCGCAATCAGCCCCAGCATTTT. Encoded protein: CSVQGDRNQPQHF.

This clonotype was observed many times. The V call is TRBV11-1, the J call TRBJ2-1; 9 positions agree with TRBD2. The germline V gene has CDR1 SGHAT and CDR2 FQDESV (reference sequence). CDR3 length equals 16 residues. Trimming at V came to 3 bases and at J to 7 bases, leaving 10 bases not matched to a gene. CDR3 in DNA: TGTGCCAGCAGCTTTTTCGTAGCGGGAGTAGGTAATGAGCAGTTCTTC. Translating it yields CASSFFVAGVGNEQFF.

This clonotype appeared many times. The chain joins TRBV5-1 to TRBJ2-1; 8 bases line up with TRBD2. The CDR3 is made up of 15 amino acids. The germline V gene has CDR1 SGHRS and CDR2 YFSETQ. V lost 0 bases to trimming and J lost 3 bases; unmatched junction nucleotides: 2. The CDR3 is CASSLGTSLYNEQFF. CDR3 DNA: TGCGCCAGCAGCTTGGGGACTAGCCTCTACAATGAGCAGTTCTTC.

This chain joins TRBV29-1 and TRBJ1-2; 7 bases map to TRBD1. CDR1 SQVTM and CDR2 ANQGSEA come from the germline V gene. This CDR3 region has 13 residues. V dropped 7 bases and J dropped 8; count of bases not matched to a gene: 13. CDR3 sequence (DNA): TGCAGCGCCGACAGGGCCCTTGGAAGAGGCTACACCTTC. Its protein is CSADRALGRGYTF.

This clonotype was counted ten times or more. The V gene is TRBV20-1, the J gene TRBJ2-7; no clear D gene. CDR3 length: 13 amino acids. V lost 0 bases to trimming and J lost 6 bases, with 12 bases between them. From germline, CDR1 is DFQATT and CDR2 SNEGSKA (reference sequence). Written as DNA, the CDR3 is TGCAGTGCTAGAGAAGATCTCCTCCGCGAGCAGTACTTC. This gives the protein CSAREDLLREQYF.

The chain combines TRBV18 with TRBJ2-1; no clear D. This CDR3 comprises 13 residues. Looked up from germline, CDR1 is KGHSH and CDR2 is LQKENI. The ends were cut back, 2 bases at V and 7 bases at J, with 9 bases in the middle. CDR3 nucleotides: TGTGCCAGCTCACCAGGGGTAAGGAATGAGCAGTTCTTC. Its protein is CASSPGVRNEQFF.

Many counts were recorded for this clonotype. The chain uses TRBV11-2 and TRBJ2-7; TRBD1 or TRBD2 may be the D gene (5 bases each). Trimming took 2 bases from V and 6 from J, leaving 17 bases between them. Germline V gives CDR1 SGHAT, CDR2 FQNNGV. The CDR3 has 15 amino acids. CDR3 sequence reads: CASSLPGTRWSEQYF. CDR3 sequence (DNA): TGTGCCAGCAGCTTACCGGGGACCCGGTGGTCCGAGCAGTACTTC.

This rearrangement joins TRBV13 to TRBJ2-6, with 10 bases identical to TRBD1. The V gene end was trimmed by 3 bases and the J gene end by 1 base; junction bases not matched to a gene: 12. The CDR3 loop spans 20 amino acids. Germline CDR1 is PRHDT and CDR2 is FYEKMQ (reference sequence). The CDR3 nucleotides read TGTGCCAGCAGCTTGCGAGGGGAAGGACAGGGGGGTTCTGGGGCCAACGTCCTGACTTTC. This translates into CASSLRGEGQGGSGANVLTF. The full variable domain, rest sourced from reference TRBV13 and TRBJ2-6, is AAGVIQSPRHLIKEKRETATLKCYPIPRHDTVYWYQQGPGQDPQFLISFYEKMQSDKGSIPDRFSAQQFSDYHSELNMSSLELGDSALYFCASSLRGEGQGGSGANVLTFGAGSRLTVL.

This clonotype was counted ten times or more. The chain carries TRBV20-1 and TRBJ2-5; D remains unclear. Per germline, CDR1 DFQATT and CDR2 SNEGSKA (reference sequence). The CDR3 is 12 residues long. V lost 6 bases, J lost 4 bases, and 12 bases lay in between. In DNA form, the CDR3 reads TGCAGTGCAAAAGGACCTGGAGAGACCCAGTACTTC. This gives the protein CSAKGPGETQYF.

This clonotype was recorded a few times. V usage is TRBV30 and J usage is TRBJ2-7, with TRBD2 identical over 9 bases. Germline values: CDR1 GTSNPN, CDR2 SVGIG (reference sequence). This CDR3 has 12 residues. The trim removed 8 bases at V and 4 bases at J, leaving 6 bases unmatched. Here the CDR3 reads CAGSAGGYEQYF. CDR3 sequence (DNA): TGTGCCGGATCGGCGGGGGGGTACGAGCAGTACTTC.

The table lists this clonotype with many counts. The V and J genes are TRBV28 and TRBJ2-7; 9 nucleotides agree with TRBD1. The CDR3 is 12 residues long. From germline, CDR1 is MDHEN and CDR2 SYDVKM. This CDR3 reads CARSGTGYEQYF. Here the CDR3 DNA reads TGTGCTAGATCTGGGACAGGGTACGAGCAGTACTTC.

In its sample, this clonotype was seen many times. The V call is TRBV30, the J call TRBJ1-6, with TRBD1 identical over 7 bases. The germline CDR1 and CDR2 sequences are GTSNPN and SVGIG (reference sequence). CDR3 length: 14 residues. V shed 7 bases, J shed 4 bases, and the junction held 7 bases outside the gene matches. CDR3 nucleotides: TGTGCCTTGAAGACAGGGACGTATAATTCACCCCTCCACTTT. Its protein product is CALKTGTYNSPLHF.

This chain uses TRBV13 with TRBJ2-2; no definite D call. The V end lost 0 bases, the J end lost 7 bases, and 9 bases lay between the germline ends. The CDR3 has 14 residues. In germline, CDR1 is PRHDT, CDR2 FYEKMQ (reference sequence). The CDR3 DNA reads TGTGCCAGCAGCTTAGGGGGGTCTGGCGGGGAGCTGTTTTTT. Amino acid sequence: CASSLGGSGGELFF.

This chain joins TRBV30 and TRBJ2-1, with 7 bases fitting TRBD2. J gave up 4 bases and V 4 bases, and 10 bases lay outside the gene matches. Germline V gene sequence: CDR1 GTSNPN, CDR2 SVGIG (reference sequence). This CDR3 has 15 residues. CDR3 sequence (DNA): TGTGCCTGGAATCCTCCTAGCGGAGTTTACAATGAGCAGTTCTTC. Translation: CAWNPPSGVYNEQFF.

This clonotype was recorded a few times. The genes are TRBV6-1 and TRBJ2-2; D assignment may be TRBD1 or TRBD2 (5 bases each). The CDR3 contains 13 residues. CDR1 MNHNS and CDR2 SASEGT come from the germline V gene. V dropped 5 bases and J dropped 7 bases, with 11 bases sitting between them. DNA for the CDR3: TGTGCCAGCAGTCCCCAGAGGGGCGGGGAGCTGTTTTTT. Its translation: CASSPQRGGELFF.

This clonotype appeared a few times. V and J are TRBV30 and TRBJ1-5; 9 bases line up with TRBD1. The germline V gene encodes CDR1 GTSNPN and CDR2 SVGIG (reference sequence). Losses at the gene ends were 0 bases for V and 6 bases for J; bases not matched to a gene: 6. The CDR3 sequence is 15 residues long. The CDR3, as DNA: TGTGCCTGGAGTGTCCCGGGACAGGGCAGTCAGCCCCAGCATTTT. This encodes CAWSVPGQGSQPQHF.

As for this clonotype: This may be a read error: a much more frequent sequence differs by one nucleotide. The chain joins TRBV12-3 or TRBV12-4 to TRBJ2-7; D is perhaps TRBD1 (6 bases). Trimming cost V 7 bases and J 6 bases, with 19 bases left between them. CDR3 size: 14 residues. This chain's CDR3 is CASNSDRTPCEQYF. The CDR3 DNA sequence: TGTGCCAGCAATTCGGACAGAACCCCCTGCGAGCAGTACTTC.

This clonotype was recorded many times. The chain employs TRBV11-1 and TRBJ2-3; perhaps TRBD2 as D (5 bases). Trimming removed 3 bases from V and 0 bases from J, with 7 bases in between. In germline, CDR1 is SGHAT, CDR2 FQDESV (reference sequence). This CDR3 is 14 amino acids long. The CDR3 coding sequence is TGTGCCAGCAGCTTCCGAGGGAGCACAGATACGCAGTATTTT. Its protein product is CASSFRGSTDTQYF.